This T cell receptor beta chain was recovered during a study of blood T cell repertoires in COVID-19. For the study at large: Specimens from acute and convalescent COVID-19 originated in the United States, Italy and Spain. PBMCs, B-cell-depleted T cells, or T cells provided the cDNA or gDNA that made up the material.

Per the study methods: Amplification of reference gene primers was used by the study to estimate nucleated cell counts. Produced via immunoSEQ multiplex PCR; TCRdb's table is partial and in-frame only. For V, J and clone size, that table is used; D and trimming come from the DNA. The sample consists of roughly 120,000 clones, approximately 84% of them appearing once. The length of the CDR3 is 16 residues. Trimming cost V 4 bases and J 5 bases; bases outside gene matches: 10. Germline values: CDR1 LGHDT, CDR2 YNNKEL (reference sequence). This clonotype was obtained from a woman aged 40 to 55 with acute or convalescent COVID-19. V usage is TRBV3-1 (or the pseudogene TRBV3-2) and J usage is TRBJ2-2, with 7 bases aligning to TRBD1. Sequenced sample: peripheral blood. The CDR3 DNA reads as TGTGCCAGCAGCCCAAAAACCGGGACAGTGACCGGGGAGCTGTTTTTT. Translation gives CASSPKTGTVTGELFF.